The 2 T cell receptor beta chains in this list originate from one sample, sequenced in a study of shared clonotypes between healthy human individuals. Generated by immunoSEQ multiplex PCR, the TCRdb table keeps only in-frame clones and is missing some. The sample carries 2 million to 2.5 million clones, 90% to 95% recorded once. CD45RO-negative, CCR7-selected cells formed the naive CD8 fraction, which excluded terminally differentiated effector memory CD45RA+ cells. Specimen: naive CD8+ T cells from PBMCs. The receptors were gathered from a young man in good health. Some clones in this sample may be carry-over from other donors' samples.

This clone is a singleton in its sample. This chain uses TRBV6-6 with TRBJ1-5; possibly TRBD1 for D (5 bases). V was pared by 4 bases and J by 1 base, with 11 bases between. The CDR3 runs to 15 residues. Germline V gene lookup returns CDR1 MNHNY and CDR2 SVGAGI (reference sequence). The CDR3 reads CASSFERGSNQPQHF. The DNA of the CDR3 is TGTGCCAGCAGTTTTGAGCGGGGGAGCAATCAGCCCCAGCATTTT.

As regards this clone: Other DNA sequences in the sample encode the same CDR3. The chain carries TRBV19 and TRBJ2-7, with D hard to call. Germline CDR1 reads LNHDA; CDR2 reads SQIVND (reference sequence). The CDR3 contains 13 residues. V was clipped by 1 base and J by 0 bases, with 4 bases between them. CDR3 sequence (DNA): TGTGCCAGTAGTATAGGGAGCTCCTACGAGCAGTACTTC. It codes for CASSIGSSYEQYF.